A selection of T cell receptor beta chains follows, all from one sample in a study of blood T cells in healthy people across ages. TCRdb reprocessed the 5' RACE reads with MiXCR, giving one entry per CDR3 protein. The sample holds more than 450,000 distinct CDR3 sequences, about 26% seen once. The same sample was also used in a study of T cells of mothers and their children.

The sample taken for sequencing was blood. These receptors all come from a boy aged 2-9 years in good health. The CDR3 runs from the conserved cysteine through the conserved F or W. Each record gives: V gene, clone size, D gene, J gene, CDR3 DNA, CDR3 protein. D genes are given only for firm matches. Some rows have no size entry. The others give once, few or many, or a class for an expanded clone.

>TRBV20-1|.|TRBD1|TRBJ1-2
TGCAGTGCTAGGGGAGCTGGACAGGGCGACTATGGCTACACCTTC
CSARGAGQGDYGYTF
>TRBV7-2|.|.|TRBJ1-5
TGTGCCAGCAGCTATTTCCGGGACATCGTCCGGGTTGGGAATCAGCCCCAGCATTTT
CASSYFRDIVRVGNQPQHF
>TRBV7-3|.|.|TRBJ2-2
TGTGCCAGCAGCAAAACTAGAGGCGGGGAGCTGTTTTTT
CASSKTRGGELFF
>TRBV10-3|.|.|TRBJ2-3
TGTGCCATCAGTGAGGGGGACAGCACAGATACGCAGTATTTT
CAISEGDSTDTQYF
>TRBV29-1|few|TRBD1|TRBJ2-1
TGCAGCGTTGACCCCGGACAGGGCTCCTACAATGAGCAGTTCTTC
CSVDPGQGSYNEQFF
>TRBV6-2/TRBV6-3|.|.|TRBJ2-4
TGTGCCAGCAAAGAACCGGGAGTCCTAAACATTCAGTACTTC
CASKEPGVLNIQYF
>TRBV28|.|TRBD1|TRBJ1-2
TGTGCCAGCAGTTCTCGATGGGAGGGGGCACGCGGCTACACCTTC
CASSSRWEGARGYTF
>TRBV20-1|.|.|TRBJ1-1
TGCAGTGCTAGAGAGGCCGGGGGAATCACTGAAGCTTTCTTT
CSAREAGGITEAFF
>TRBV7-2|.|.|TRBJ2-3
TGTGCCAGCAGCTTAGAGGTCGGGCGATCAGATACGCAGTATTTT
CASSLEVGRSDTQYF
>TRBV28|few|.|TRBJ2-3
TGTGCCAGCAGTTCACTAGTGTTCCCCACAGATACGCAGTATTTT
CASSSLVFPTDTQYF
>TRBV5-6|.|.|TRBJ2-3
TGTGCCAGCAGCCGAGGGGGGCTCAGCACAGATACGCAGTATTTT
CASSRGGLSTDTQYF
>TRBV19|once|TRBD1|TRBJ2-7
TGTGCCAGCAACGACAGGGGGCGTGGGATCTACGAGCAGTACTTC
CASNDRGRGIYEQYF
>TRBV28|.|.|TRBJ2-4
TGTGCCAGCAGTACTCCTAAAGGGGCTACCCTACACAAAAACATTCAGTACTTC
CASSTPKGATLHKNIQYF
>TRBV12-3/TRBV12-4|.|TRBD1|TRBJ2-5
TGTGCCAGCAGTGGACAGGGAGAGGAGCGAGAGACCCAGTACTTC
CASSGQGEERETQYF
>TRBV5-1|.|.|TRBJ2-7
TGCGCCAGCAGCTTGGAAGGCGCGCCGTCCTACGAGCAGTACTTC
CASSLEGAPSYEQYF
>TRBV27|.|TRBD1|TRBJ1-5
TGTGCCAGCAGTGCGACAGGGGAGATTCAGCCCCAGCATTTT
CASSATGEIQPQHF
>TRBV7-9|few|.|TRBJ1-4
TGTGCCAGCAGCTTAGGCTCGGGGACTAACGTAGAAAAACTGTTTTTT
CASSLGSGTNVEKLFF
>TRBV5-1|.|.|TRBJ2-5
TGCGCCAGCAGCTCAAGGGTCATTACGGGAAACCAAGAGACCCAGTACTTC
CASSSRVITGNQETQYF
>TRBV7-2|.|TRBD2|TRBJ2-7
TGTGCCAGCAGCCTGAGCCGGGACTACTACGAGCAGTACTTC
CASSLSRDYYEQYF
>TRBV9|few|.|TRBJ2-2
TGTGCCAGCAGCTCCAGGGTTCCCGGGGAGCTGTTTTTT
CASSSRVPGELFF
>TRBV10-3|.|TRBD1|TRBJ1-2
TGTGCCATCAGACCCGGGACAGCCGCGAATGGCTACACCTTC
CAIRPGTAANGYTF
>TRBV11-2|.|TRBD2|TRBJ2-7
TGTGCCAGCAGGCAGACTAGCGGGAGGGCCGAGCAGTACTTC
CASRQTSGRAEQYF
>TRBV5-1|many|TRBD1|TRBJ2-7
TGCGCCAGCAGCTTGGCAGGGGGCTCCTACGAGCAGTACTTC
CASSLAGGSYEQYF
>TRBV2|.|TRBD2|TRBJ2-5
TGTGCCAGCAGTGGGCCGGGACTACAAGAGACCCAGTACTTC
CASSGPGLQETQYF
>TRBV12-3/TRBV12-4|few|.|TRBJ2-2
TGTGCCAGCAGCACCAGGGCCGGGGAGCTGGTTTTT
CASSTRAGELVF
>TRBV5-1|few|TRBD1|TRBJ2-7
TGCGCCAGCAGCTTGTCCGGGACAGGGGCCTACGAGCAGTACTTC
CASSLSGTGAYEQYF
>TRBV7-2|few|.|TRBJ1-3
TGTGCCAGCAGCTTAAATTTTGCATCTGGAAACACCATATATTTT
CASSLNFASGNTIYF
>TRBV7-2|.|TRBD1|TRBJ1-1
TGTGCCAGCAGCGTCCGGGACAGGAACACTGAAGCTTTCTTT
CASSVRDRNTEAFF
>TRBV7-2|few|.|TRBJ2-5
TGTGCCAGCAGCTCTAGTGGGGGCCCCTTTCAAGAGACCCAGTACTTC
CASSSSGGPFQETQYF
>TRBV19|few|TRBD2|TRBJ2-1
TGTGCCAGTAGTGCGGGAGGGCGGGGGTACAATGAGCAGTTCTTC
CASSAGGRGYNEQFF
>TRBV21-1|.|.|TRBJ1-1
TGTGCCACAAAGCAGCGACCCATCGGCGGGCGTGAAGCTTTCTTT
CATKQRPIGGREAFF
>TRBV9|.|.|TRBJ2-1
TGTGCCAGCAGCGTAGCGGGACGGTTTGATGAGCAGTTCTTC
CASSVAGRFDEQFF
>TRBV20-1|.|.|TRBJ1-1
TGCAGTGCTAGGCATGCGAACACTGAAGCTTTCTTT
CSARHANTEAFF
>TRBV12-3/TRBV12-4|.|.|TRBJ1-5
TGTGCCAGCAGTAAACGGACAGATAGCAATCAGCCCCAGCATTTT
CASSKRTDSNQPQHF
>TRBV7-9|few|TRBD1|TRBJ1-4
TGTGCCAGCAGCTCGGACTACCAGGGACAGGCAAATGAAAAACTGTTTTTT
CASSSDYQGQANEKLFF
>TRBV5-1|few|TRBD1|TRBJ2-7
TGCGCCAGCAGCTTGGGGGACAGGGTTTCCTACGAGCAGTACTTC
CASSLGDRVSYEQYF
>TRBV12-3/TRBV12-4|.|.|TRBJ2-7
TGTGCCAGAAGTTTTGGGGACCCCTACGAGCAGTACTTC
CARSFGDPYEQYF
>TRBV18|.|TRBD2|TRBJ2-1
TGTGCCAGCTCACCAAGGGAGGGGAACGATGAGCAGTTCTTC
CASSPREGNDEQFF
>TRBV14|.|TRBD2|TRBJ2-1
TGTGCCAGCAGCCAAGATATCGGGACTAGCGGTTACAATGAGCAGTTCTTC
CASSQDIGTSGYNEQFF
>TRBV10-1|.|.|TRBJ1-5
TGCGCCAGCAGTGAAGCCAGGTATAGCAATCAGCCCCAGCATTTT
CASSEARYSNQPQHF
>TRBV5-1|many|TRBD1|TRBJ2-2
TGCGCCAGCAGGGCCGGGACAGGGGGCTCCGGGGAGCTGTTTTTT
CASRAGTGGSGELFF
>TRBV20-1|many|.|TRBJ2-5
TGCAGTGCTAGCCGCGGCGGGGACCAAGAGACCCAGTACTTC
CSASRGGDQETQYF